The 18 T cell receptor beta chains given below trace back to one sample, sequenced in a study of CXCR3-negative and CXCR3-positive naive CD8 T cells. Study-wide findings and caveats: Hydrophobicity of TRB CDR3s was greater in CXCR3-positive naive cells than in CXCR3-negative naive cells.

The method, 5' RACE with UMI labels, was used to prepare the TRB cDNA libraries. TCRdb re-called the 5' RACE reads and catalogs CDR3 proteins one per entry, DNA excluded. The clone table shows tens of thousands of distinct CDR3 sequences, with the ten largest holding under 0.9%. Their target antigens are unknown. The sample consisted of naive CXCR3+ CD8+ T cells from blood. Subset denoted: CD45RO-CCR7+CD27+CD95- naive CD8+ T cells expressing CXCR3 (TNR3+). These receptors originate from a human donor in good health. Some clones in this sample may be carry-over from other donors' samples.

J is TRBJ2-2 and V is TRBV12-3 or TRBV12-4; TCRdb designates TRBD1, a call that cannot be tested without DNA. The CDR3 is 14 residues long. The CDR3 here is CASSWDSGFGELFF.

This CDR3 reads CASSGTLGNQPQHF. V usage is TRBV25-1 and J usage is TRBJ1-5; TCRdb's D call, TRBD1, is unchecked because there is no DNA. The CDR3 is 14 amino acids. The germline CDR1 and CDR2 sequences are MGHDK and SYGVNS. The full variable domain, completed using reference TRBV25-1 and TRBJ1-5, is EADIYQTPRYLVIGTGKKITLECSQTMGHDKMYWYQQDPGMELHLIHYSYGVNSTEKGDLSSESTVSRIRTEHFPLTLESARPSHTSQYLCASSGTLGNQPQHFGDGTRLSIL.

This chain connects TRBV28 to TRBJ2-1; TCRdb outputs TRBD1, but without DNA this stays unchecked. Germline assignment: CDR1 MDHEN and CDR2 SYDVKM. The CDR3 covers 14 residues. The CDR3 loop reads CASSFGGTYNEQFF.

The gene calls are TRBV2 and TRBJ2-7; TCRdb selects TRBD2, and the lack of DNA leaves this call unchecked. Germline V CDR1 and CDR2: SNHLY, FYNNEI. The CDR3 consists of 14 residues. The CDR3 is CASSGTSSTYEQYF. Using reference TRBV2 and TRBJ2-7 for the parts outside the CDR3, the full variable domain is EPEVTQTPSHQVTQMGQEVILRCVPISNHLYFYWYRQILGQKVEFLVSFYNNEISEKSEIFDDQFSVERPDGSNFTLKIRSTKLEDSAMYFCASSGTSSTYEQYFGPGTRLTVT.

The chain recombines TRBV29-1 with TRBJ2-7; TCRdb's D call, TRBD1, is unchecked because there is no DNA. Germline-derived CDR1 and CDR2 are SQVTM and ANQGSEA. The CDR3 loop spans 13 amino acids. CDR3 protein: CSVGAGGSYEQYF.

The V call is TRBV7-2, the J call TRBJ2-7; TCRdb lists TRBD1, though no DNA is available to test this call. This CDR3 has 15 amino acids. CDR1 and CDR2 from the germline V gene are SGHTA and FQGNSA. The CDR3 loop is CASSSPGSLSYEQYF.

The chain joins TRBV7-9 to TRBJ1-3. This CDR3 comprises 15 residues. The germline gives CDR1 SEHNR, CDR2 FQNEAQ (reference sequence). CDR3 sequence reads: CASSPLLGAGNTIYF.

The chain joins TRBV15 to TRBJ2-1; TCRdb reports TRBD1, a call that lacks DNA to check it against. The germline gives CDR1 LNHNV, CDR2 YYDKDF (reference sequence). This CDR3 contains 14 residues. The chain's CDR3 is CATSRDRDYDEQFF.

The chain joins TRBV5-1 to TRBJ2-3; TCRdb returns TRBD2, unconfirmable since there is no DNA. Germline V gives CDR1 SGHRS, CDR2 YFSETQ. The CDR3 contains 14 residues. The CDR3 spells CASTWTSGADTQYF.

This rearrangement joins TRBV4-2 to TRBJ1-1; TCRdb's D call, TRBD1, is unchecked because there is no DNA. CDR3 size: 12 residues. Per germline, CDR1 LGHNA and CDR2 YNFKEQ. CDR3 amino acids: CASGTGNTEAFF.

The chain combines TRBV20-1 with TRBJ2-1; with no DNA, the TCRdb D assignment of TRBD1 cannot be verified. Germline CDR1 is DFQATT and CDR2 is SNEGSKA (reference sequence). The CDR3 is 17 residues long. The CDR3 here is CSARDRAGGNSYNEQFF.

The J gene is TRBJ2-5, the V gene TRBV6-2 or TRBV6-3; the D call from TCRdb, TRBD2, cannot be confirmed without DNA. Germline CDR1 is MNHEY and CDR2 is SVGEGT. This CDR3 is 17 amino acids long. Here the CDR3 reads CASSYVRGWASEETQYF.

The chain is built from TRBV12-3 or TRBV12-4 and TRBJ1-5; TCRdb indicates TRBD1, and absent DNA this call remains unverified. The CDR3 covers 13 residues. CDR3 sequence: CASATGINQPQHF.

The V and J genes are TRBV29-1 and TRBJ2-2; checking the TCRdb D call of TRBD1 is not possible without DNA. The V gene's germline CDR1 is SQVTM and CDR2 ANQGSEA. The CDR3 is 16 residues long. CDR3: CSVELGARGVSGELFF.

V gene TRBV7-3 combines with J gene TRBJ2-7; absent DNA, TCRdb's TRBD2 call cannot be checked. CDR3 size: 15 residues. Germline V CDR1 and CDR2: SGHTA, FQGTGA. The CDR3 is CASSLNSGGAYGQYF.

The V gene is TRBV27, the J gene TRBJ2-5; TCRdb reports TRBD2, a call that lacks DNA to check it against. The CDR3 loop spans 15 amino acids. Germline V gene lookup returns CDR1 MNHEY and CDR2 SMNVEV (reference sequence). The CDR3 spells CASSPGLAYQETQYF.

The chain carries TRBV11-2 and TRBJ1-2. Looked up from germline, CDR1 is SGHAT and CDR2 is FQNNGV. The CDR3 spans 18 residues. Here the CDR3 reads CASSGYGGDFGPLYGYTF.

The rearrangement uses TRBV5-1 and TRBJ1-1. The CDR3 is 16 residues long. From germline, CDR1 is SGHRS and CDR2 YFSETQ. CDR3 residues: CASSLATQGSYTEAFF.